This TCR beta chain was recorded in a study of T cells after yellow fever vaccination. V was shortened by 9 bases and J by 1 base, with 22 bases between the two germline ends. Germline CDR1 is SGHAT and CDR2 is FQNNGV. This CDR3 region has 18 residues. A universal primer site and UMIs were added as TCR cDNA was made by 5'RACE template switching. Using its own MiXCR run on the 5' RACE reads, TCRdb lists one record per CDR3 protein. The table lists more than 250,000 distinct CDR3 sequences, about 6.9% of them singletons. Regarding this clonotype: What it binds is not known.

General study points: Peaking faster, on day 5 versus 15, the secondary response was nonetheless weaker. The bulk population could contribute abundant contaminating clonotypes to FACS-sorted repertoires.

The rearrangement links TRBV11-2 to TRBJ2-6; D is undetermined. Source: PBMCs, taken more than 40 days after the first yellow fever vaccination. The clonotype comes from a man between 18 and 35 years old who received the YFV17D yellow fever vaccine. The CDR3, as DNA: TGTGCCAGTACTACTACCCTACTACTACGATCTGGGGCCAACGTCCTGACTTTC. Residues: CASTTTLLLRSGANVLTF.